This note documents a single T cell receptor (beta chain) sequence. This sample is part of a study of T cell changes during pregnancy in multiple sclerosis. CDR1 and CDR2 from the germline V gene are GTSNPN and SVGIG (reference sequence). The CDR3 covers 18 residues. V was trimmed by 0 bases and J by 3 bases, leaving 23 bases between them. Profiling relied on immunoSEQ multiplex PCR, and the TCRdb table lists in-frame clones only, not all of them. The table records some 50,000 clones, about 91% of them present only once. The sequencing here drew on CD4+ T cells from peripheral blood mononuclear cells, taken in the second trimester of pregnancy. V usage is TRBV30 and J usage is TRBJ1-2, with no clear D. The clonotype comes from a female donor with multiple sclerosis, enrolled in a pregnancy study. Written as DNA, the CDR3 is TGTGCCTGGAGTGTACCCCCTTCTAGACGGATTCTTTACTATGGCTACACCTTC. It translates to CAWSVPPSRRILYYGYTF.